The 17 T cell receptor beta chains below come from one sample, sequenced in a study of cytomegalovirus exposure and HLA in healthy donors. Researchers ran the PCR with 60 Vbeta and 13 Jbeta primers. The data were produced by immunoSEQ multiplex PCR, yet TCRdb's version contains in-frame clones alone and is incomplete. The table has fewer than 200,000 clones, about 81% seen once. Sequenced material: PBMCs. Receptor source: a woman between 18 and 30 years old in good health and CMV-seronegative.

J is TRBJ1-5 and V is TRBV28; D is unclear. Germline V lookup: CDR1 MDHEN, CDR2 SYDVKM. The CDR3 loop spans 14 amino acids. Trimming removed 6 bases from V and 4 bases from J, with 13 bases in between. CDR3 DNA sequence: TGTGCCAGCAGCCAACGGCTCGGGAATCAGCCCCAGCATTTT. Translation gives CASSQRLGNQPQHF.

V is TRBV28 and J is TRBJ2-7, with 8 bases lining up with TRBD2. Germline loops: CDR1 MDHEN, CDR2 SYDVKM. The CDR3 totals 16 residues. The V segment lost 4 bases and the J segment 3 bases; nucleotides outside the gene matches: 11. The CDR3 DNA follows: TGTGCCAGCAGTTCCCCCGGGGGGGGTCGGGTCTACGAGCAGTACTTC. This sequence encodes CASSSPGGGRVYEQYF.

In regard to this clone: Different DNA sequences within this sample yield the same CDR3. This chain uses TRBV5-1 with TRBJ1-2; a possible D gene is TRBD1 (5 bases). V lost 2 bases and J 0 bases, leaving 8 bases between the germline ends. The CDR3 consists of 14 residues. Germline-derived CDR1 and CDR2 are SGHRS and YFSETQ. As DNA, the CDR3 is TGCGCCAGCAGCTTCGGGGGGGCTAACTATGGCTACACCTTC. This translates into CASSFGGANYGYTF.

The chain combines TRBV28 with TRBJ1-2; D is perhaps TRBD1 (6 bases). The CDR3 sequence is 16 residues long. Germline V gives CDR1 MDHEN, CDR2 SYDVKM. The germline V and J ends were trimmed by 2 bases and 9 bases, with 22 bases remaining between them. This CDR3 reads CASSLPQGQGPDRYTF. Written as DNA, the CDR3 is TGTGCCAGCAGTTTACCCCAGGGGCAGGGGCCGGACCGCTACACCTTC.

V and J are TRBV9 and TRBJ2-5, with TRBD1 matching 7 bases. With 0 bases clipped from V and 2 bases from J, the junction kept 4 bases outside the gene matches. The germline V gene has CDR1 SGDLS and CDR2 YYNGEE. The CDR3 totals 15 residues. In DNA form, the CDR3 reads TGTGCCAGCAGCGTAGACAGGGGATATCAAGAGACCCAGTACTTC. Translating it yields CASSVDRGYQETQYF.

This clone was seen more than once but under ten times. CDR3 sequence: CASSLLTGATEAFF. As DNA, the CDR3 is TGTGCCAGCAGCTTGTTAACAGGCGCCACTGAAGCTTTCTTT. The chain has TRBV7-9 and TRBJ1-1; perhaps TRBD1 as D (5 bases). Trimming shortened V by 3 bases and J by 4 bases, and 12 bases separated the two germline ends. CDR3 size: 14 residues. Germline assignment: CDR1 SEHNR and CDR2 FQNEAQ (reference sequence).

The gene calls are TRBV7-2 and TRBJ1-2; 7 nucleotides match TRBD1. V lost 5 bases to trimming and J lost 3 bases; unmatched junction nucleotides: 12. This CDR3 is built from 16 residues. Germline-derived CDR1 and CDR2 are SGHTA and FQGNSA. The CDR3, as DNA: TGTGCCAGCAGCGAAGGGTACAGGGGAAGAGACTATGGCTACACCTTC. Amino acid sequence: CASSEGYRGRDYGYTF.

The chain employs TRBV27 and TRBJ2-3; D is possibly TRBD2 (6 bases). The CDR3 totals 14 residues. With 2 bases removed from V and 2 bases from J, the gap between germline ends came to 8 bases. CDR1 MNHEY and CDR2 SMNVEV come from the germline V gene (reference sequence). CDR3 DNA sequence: TGTGCCAGCAGTTTACAGCGGGTCACAGATACGCAGTATTTT. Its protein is CASSLQRVTDTQYF.

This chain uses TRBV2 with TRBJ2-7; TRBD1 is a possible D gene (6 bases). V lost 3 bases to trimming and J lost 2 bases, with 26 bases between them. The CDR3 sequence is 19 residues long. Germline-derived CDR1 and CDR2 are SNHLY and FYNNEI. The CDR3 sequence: CASSDSSRTVSKHPYEQYF. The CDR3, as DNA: TGTGCCAGCAGTGATAGTAGTAGGACAGTCTCAAAGCACCCCTACGAGCAGTACTTC.

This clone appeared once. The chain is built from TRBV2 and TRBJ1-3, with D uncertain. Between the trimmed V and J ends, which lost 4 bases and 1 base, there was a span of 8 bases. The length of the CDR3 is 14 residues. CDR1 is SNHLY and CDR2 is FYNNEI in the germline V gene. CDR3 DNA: TGTGCCAGCAGTGTTTCGGGTTCTGGAAACACCATATATTTT. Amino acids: CASSVSGSGNTIYF.

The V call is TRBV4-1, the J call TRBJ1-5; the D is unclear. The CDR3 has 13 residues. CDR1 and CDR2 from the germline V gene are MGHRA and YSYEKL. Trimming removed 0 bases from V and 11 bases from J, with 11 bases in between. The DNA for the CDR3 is TGCGCCAGCAGCCAAGATATAGTCACGGCCCAGCATTTT. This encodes CASSQDIVTAQHF.

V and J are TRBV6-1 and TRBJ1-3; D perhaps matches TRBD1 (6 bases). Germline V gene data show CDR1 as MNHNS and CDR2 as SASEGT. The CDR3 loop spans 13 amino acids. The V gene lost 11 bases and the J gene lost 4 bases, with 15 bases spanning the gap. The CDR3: CASGGASGNTIYF. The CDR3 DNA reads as TGTGCCTCCGGGGGGGCTTCAGGAAACACCATATATTTT.

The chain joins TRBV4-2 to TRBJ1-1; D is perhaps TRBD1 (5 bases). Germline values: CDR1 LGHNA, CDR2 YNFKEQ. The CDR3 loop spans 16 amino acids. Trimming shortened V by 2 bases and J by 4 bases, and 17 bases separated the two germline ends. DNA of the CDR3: TGTGCCAGCAGCCAATACGAAGGGGAGGGAGCCACTGAAGCTTTCTTT. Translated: CASSQYEGEGATEAFF.

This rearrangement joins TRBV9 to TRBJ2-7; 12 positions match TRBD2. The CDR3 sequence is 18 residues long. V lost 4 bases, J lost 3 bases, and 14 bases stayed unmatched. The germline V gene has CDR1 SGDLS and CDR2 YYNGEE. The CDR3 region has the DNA TGTGCCAGCAGCCCGGGACTAGCGGGCCCTAAAGGAGTCTACGAGCAGTACTTC. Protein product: CASSPGLAGPKGVYEQYF.

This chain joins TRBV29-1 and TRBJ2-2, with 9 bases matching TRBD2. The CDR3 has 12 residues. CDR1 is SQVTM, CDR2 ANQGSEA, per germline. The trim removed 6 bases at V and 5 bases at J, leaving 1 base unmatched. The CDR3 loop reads CSVTSGTGELFF. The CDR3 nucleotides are TGCAGCGTAACTAGCGGGACCGGGGAGCTGTTTTTT.

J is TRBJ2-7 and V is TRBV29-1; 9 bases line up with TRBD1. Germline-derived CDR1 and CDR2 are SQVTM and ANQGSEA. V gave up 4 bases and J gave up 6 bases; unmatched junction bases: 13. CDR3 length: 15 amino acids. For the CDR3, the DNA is TGCAGCGTTGTAAGCCAGGGGACAGGGACCCGCGAGCAGTACTTC. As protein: CSVVSQGTGTREQYF.

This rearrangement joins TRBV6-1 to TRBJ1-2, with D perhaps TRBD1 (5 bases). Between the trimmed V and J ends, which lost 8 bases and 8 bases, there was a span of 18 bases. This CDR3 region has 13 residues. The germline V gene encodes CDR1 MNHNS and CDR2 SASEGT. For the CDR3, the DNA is TGTGCCAGCGGGCTTAAGGGTCGGGGGGGCTACACCTTC. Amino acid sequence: CASGLKGRGGYTF.